Each of the 30 T cell receptor beta chains below was sequenced from the same sample in a study of T cells in Graves' hyperthyroidism and ophthalmopathy. There were TCR beta CDR3 regions amplified from RNA transcripts. Initially, a first-round RT-PCR of the TCR CDR3 employed the HTBI primer set. MiXCR, run by TCRdb on the multiplex PCR reads, gives a single entry per CDR3 protein. The sample carries 200,000 to 250,000 distinct CDR3 sequences, around 15% recorded once. Material: blood. Receptor source: a woman aged 18-35 years with Graves' ophthalmopathy.

There are many counts of this clonotype. The chain has TRBV29-1 and TRBJ1-1; no clear D gene. The germline gives CDR1 SQVTM, CDR2 ANQGSEA. The CDR3 extends over 11 amino acids. Trimming took 6 bases from V and 2 from J, leaving 7 bases between them. Here the CDR3 reads CSVNRNTEAFF. CDR3 in DNA: TGCAGCGTCAATAGAAACACTGAAGCTTTCTTT.

At least ten counts were recorded for this clonotype. The chain is built from TRBV12-3 or TRBV12-4 and TRBJ1-2; D might be TRBD1 (5 bases). Deletions cut 5 bases from V and 5 bases from J, with 12 bases between. This CDR3 region has 13 residues. CDR3: CASSALGDYGYTF. In DNA form, the CDR3 reads TGTGCCAGCAGTGCTCTAGGGGATTATGGCTACACCTTC.

This clonotype was picked up many times. A read error may be the cause here, since a much bigger clone is one base away. This rearrangement joins TRBV12-3 or TRBV12-4 to TRBJ2-7, with D hard to call. Trimming removed 8 bases at V and 3 bases at J, with 8 bases between. The CDR3 spans 11 residues. The CDR3 DNA reads TGTGCCAGCGGGCAGAACTACGAGCAGTACTTC. Its protein product is CASGQNYEQYF.

This chain joins TRBV28 and TRBJ1-5, with 9 positions matching TRBD1. This CDR3 is 16 amino acids long. CDR1 and CDR2 (germline): MDHEN, SYDVKM. Losses at the gene ends were 4 bases for V and 6 bases for J; bases not matched to a gene: 10. The CDR3 loop reads CASSSLGTGRSQPQHF. The CDR3 DNA sequence: TGTGCCAGCAGTTCTCTCGGGACAGGGAGAAGTCAGCCCCAGCATTTT.

This clonotype was counted at least ten times. This sequence joins TRBV2 and TRBJ1-5; D unclear. The CDR3 is 15 amino acids. The germline V gene encodes CDR1 SNHLY and CDR2 FYNNEI. V was shortened by 2 bases and J by 5 bases, with 13 bases between the two germline ends. CDR3 in amino acids: CASSEMAGVYQPQHF. Here the CDR3 DNA reads TGTGCCAGCAGTGAAATGGCAGGTGTCTATCAGCCCCAGCATTTT.

This clonotype has a count of ten or more. The chain combines TRBV6-5 with TRBJ2-3; TRBD2 matches 11 bases. The length of the CDR3 is 16 residues. CDR1 is MNHEY and CDR2 is SVGAGI in the germline V gene. Germline trimming cut 0 bases from V and 5 bases from J; bases unmatched to any gene: 4. The DNA of the CDR3 is TGTGCCAGCAGTTACTCCATTAGCGGGAGGGGAGATACGCAGTATTTT. This encodes CASSYSISGRGDTQYF.

At least ten counts were recorded for this clonotype. The CDR3 here is CASSLDGRAGEQYF. The CDR3 DNA is TGTGCCAGCAGCTTAGATGGCAGGGCCGGCGAGCAGTACTTC. The rearrangement joins TRBV7-2 to TRBJ2-7, with a possible D match to TRBD1 (5 bases). V lost 1 base, J lost 6 bases, and 13 bases lay in between. Germline CDR1 is SGHTA and CDR2 is FQGNSA. The length of the CDR3 is 14 residues.

This clonotype was seen repeatedly, ten times or more. The chain has TRBV25-1 and TRBJ2-5, with 13 bases fitting TRBD2. V trimming: 8 bases; J trimming: 3 bases; junction bases outside the gene matches: 9. Germline V CDR1 and CDR2: MGHDK, SYGVNS. The CDR3 is 16 residues long. The CDR3 DNA sequence: TGTGCCAGCTCTTATTTCGGGACTAGCGGGAAAGAGACCCAGTACTTC. Its translation is CASSYFGTSGKETQYF.

In its sample, this clonotype was seen many times. The rearrangement uses TRBV29-1 and TRBJ2-1; the D call may be TRBD1 or TRBD2 (5 bases each). This CDR3 contains 13 residues. The germline CDR1 and CDR2 sequences are SQVTM and ANQGSEA. Deletions cut 7 bases from V and 8 bases from J, with 18 bases between. The chain's CDR3 is CSAEGPTSHEQFF. Here the CDR3 DNA reads TGCAGCGCCGAGGGGCCCACGTCCCATGAGCAGTTCTTC.

This clonotype was counted ten times or more. J is TRBJ2-1 and V is TRBV12-3 or TRBV12-4; tentative D call: TRBD1 (5 bases). V was cut by 6 bases and J by 0 bases, with 21 bases left in between. This CDR3 contains 18 residues. The CDR3 sequence: CASSEDNYRMSSYNEQFF. CDR3 nucleotide sequence: TGTGCCAGCAGCGAAGACAATTACAGGATGAGCTCCTACAATGAGCAGTTCTTC.

This clonotype came up many times. The chain is built from TRBV27 and TRBJ1-6, with D hard to call. The CDR3 loop spans 12 amino acids. V was cut by 6 bases and J by 4 bases, with 4 bases left in between. The germline V gene encodes CDR1 MNHEY and CDR2 SMNVEV (reference sequence). The chain's CDR3 is CASSHYNSPLHF. CDR3 nucleotide sequence: TGTGCCAGCAGCCATTATAATTCACCCCTCCACTTT.

This clonotype was found many times. The chain recombines TRBV11-3 with TRBJ2-5, with D perhaps being TRBD1 or TRBD2 (6 bases each). V lost 2 bases and J lost 5, with 15 bases in between. This CDR3 region has 15 residues. The germline CDR1 and CDR2 sequences are SGHNT and YENEEA. CDR3 sequence: CASSLIEGGWETQYF. CDR3 nucleotides: TGTGCCAGCAGCTTAATTGAGGGGGGCTGGGAGACCCAGTACTTC.

The chain combines TRBV28 with TRBJ2-1, with TRBD2 identical over 15 bases. Germline loops: CDR1 MDHEN, CDR2 SYDVKM. The J segment lost 5 bases and the V segment lost 7 bases, leaving 15 bases of the junction unmatched. This CDR3 contains 19 residues. The DNA for the CDR3 is TGTGCCAGCAACCCAACGGTGAGGACTAGCGGGGGGGCTAACAATGAGCAGTTCTTC. This translates into CASNPTVRTSGGANNEQFF.

This clonotype was seen ten or more times. This rearrangement joins TRBV7-9 to TRBJ1-4; 7 bases agree with TRBD1. The germline CDR1 and CDR2 sequences are SEHNR and FQNEAQ (reference sequence). The V segment lost 3 bases and the J segment 5 bases; nucleotides outside the gene matches: 3. The CDR3 runs to 14 residues. The CDR3 loop is CASSLGQPNEKLFF. CDR3 nucleotides: TGTGCCAGCAGCTTGGGACAGCCGAATGAAAAACTGTTTTTT.

This chain joins TRBV4-2 and TRBJ1-2; D not certain. The germline gives CDR1 LGHNA, CDR2 YNFKEQ. This CDR3 is 17 amino acids long. The germline V and J ends were trimmed by 0 bases and 0 bases, with 14 bases remaining between them. CDR3 sequence: CASSQDLVIRANYGYTF. CDR3 coding DNA: TGTGCCAGCAGCCAAGATTTGGTCATACGAGCTAACTATGGCTACACCTTC.

J is TRBJ2-7 and V is TRBV20-1, with 10 bases fitting TRBD1. After removal of 6 bases from V and 0 bases from J, the junction contained 8 bases not matched to a gene. This CDR3 is 15 amino acids long. Germline V gives CDR1 DFQATT, CDR2 SNEGSKA (reference sequence). As DNA, the CDR3 is TGCAGTGCACCCCGCCGGGACAGGGGCTCCTACGAGCAGTACTTC. Protein sequence: CSAPRRDRGSYEQYF.

The chain employs TRBV5-1 and TRBJ2-1, with no clear D. The CDR3 runs 15 residues. Germline V lookup: CDR1 SGHRS, CDR2 YFSETQ. Trimming stripped 2 bases from V and 0 bases from J, with 9 bases between. This CDR3 reads CASSFSTGSYNEQFF. CDR3 in DNA: TGCGCCAGCAGCTTCTCGACGGGCTCCTACAATGAGCAGTTCTTC.

The rearrangement joins TRBV20-1 to TRBJ2-7; 8 positions agree with TRBD1. CDR3 length: 13 residues. With 0 bases clipped from V and 8 bases from J, the junction kept 6 bases outside the gene matches. Per the germline V gene, CDR1 is DFQATT and CDR2 is SNEGSKA (reference sequence). CDR3: CSARDLQGAKQYF. CDR3 DNA sequence: TGCAGTGCTAGAGATCTGCAGGGGGCTAAGCAGTACTTC.

V gene TRBV7-8 combines with J gene TRBJ2-3; TRBD2 agrees at 12 bases. CDR1 is SGHVS, CDR2 FQNEAQ, per germline. The CDR3 contains 14 residues. The ends lost 5 bases at V and 4 bases at J; junction bases unmatched: 1. CDR3: CASSPSGRADTQYF. The CDR3 DNA follows: TGTGCCAGCAGCCCTAGCGGGAGGGCAGATACGCAGTATTTT.

The chain uses TRBV28 and TRBJ2-7, with TRBD2 identical over 7 bases. Germline V gives CDR1 MDHEN, CDR2 SYDVKM. This CDR3 spans 13 amino acids. Losses at the gene ends were 8 bases for V and 2 bases for J; bases not matched to a gene: 6. The CDR3 DNA reads as TGTGCCAGCCTTCCGCGGGGGACCTACGAGCAGTACTTC. Protein sequence: CASLPRGTYEQYF. Combining the CDR3 with reference TRBV28 and TRBJ2-7 gives the whole variable domain DVKVTQSSRYLVKRTGEKVFLECVQDMDHENMFWYRQDPGLGLRLIYFSYDVKMKEKGDIPEGYSVSREKKERFSLILESASTNQTSMYLCASLPRGTYEQYFGPGTRLTVT.

This clonotype was counted at least ten times. The chain joins TRBV12-3 or TRBV12-4 to TRBJ2-3; the D gene could be TRBD1 or TRBD2 (6 bases each). V was trimmed by 3 bases and J by 0 bases, leaving 10 bases between them. This CDR3 has 15 amino acids. Written as DNA, the CDR3 is TGTGCCAGCAGTTTTGCGGGACATAGCACAGATACGCAGTATTTT. This gives the protein CASSFAGHSTDTQYF.

This clonotype came up many times. The chain couples TRBV28 to TRBJ2-1, with D perhaps matching TRBD2 (6 bases). CDR1 and CDR2 from the germline V gene are MDHEN and SYDVKM. The CDR3 is 15 residues long. Trimming pared 7 bases from V and 0 bases from J, leaving 13 bases between. The CDR3 sequence is CASTLGGSSYNEQFF. The CDR3 nucleotides are TGTGCCAGCACCCTGGGGGGTAGCTCCTACAATGAGCAGTTCTTC.

This clonotype was seen at least ten times. The J gene is TRBJ1-1, the V gene TRBV28, with a weak D call TRBD1 (5 bases). V lost 6 bases and J 0 bases, leaving 20 bases between the germline ends. This CDR3 spans 17 amino acids. Germline CDR1 reads MDHEN; CDR2 reads SYDVKM. CDR3 amino acids: CASSRTPGRTMNTEAFF. The CDR3 DNA sequence: TGTGCCAGCAGCCGCACCCCGGGACGCACAATGAACACTGAAGCTTTCTTT.

The chain links TRBV5-8 to TRBJ2-4, with a weak D call TRBD1 (6 bases). CDR1 is SGHTS and CDR2 is YDEGEE in the germline V gene. CDR3 size: 18 residues. Deletions cut 4 bases from V and 0 bases from J, with 20 bases between. The DNA of the CDR3 is TGTGCCAGCAGCCTGAACACCCTGACAGGTTTAGCCAAAAACATTCAGTACTTC. It is translated as CASSLNTLTGLAKNIQYF.

This clonotype was found many times. The gene calls are TRBV12-3 or TRBV12-4 and TRBJ1-3, with 9 bases identical to TRBD1. With 6 bases clipped from V and 1 base from J, the junction kept 7 bases outside the gene matches. CDR3 length: 16 amino acids. CDR3 sequence reads: CASSQDRGMSGNTIYF. CDR3 coding DNA: TGTGCCAGCAGCCAAGACAGGGGGATGTCTGGAAACACCATATATTTT.

This clonotype was seen many times. V usage is TRBV5-8 and J usage is TRBJ2-5, with D possibly TRBD1 on 6 matching bases. V gave up 2 bases and J gave up 1 base, with 15 bases separating them. There are 16 residues in the CDR3. CDR1 is SGHTS and CDR2 is YDEGEE in the germline V gene. The CDR3 bases are TGTGCCAGCAGCTTCAACAGGGATGGGGGCCAAGAGACCCAGTACTTC. Its protein product is CASSFNRDGGQETQYF.

This clonotype was seen a few times. This chain joins TRBV27 and TRBJ2-7; 11 bases match TRBD1. CDR1 and CDR2 (germline): MNHEY, SMNVEV (reference sequence). The CDR3 extends over 14 amino acids. Losses at the gene ends were 5 bases for V and 6 bases for J; bases not matched to a gene: 6. The CDR3 reads CASSLAGTGGEQYF. CDR3 DNA sequence: TGTGCCAGCAGTCTAGCCGGGACAGGGGGCGAGCAGTACTTC.

This clonotype was seen at least ten times. The V call is TRBV7-2, the J call TRBJ1-2; 8 bases align to TRBD1. With V trimmed by 4 bases and J by 8 bases, 3 bases remained unmatched. The CDR3 sequence is 12 residues long. Germline CDR1 SGHTA, CDR2 FQGNSA. CDR3 in amino acids: CASSWTGSGYTF. CDR3 bases: TGTGCCAGCAGCTGGACAGGGTCCGGCTACACCTTC. Together with reference TRBV7-2 and TRBJ1-2, the CDR3 gives the full variable domain: GAGVSQSPSNKVTEKGKDVELRCDPISGHTALYWYRQSLGQGLEFLIYFQGNSAPDKSGLPSDRFSAERTGGSVSTLTIQRTQQEDSAVYLCASSWTGSGYTFGSGTRLTVV.

The gene calls are TRBV28 and TRBJ2-5; 15 nucleotides agree with TRBD2. Germline assignment: CDR1 MDHEN and CDR2 SYDVKM. CDR3 length: 18 residues. With V trimmed by 7 bases and J by 6 bases, 15 bases remained unmatched. CDR3 sequence (DNA): TGTGCCAGCAACCCAACGGTGAGGACTAGCGGGGGGGAACAGACCCAGTACTTC. Encoded protein: CASNPTVRTSGGEQTQYF.

Many counts were recorded for this clonotype. The rearrangement links TRBV7-3 to TRBJ2-1; D unresolved. Per the germline V gene, CDR1 is SGHTA and CDR2 is FQGTGA. This CDR3 is 13 amino acids long. V was cut by 4 bases and J by 4 bases, with 8 bases left in between. CDR3 in DNA: TGTGCCAGCAGCTCCAATACTTACAATGAGCAGTTCTTC. Residues: CASSSNTYNEQFF.